This T cell receptor beta chain derives from a study of T cell responses to AZD1222 COVID-19 vaccine. Data came from immunoSEQ multiplex PCR; TCRdb stores just in-frame clones and leaves some out. The table records 90,000 to 130,000 clones, around nine tenths of them present only once. Per the germline V gene, CDR1 is SGHRS and CDR2 is YFSETQ. This CDR3 is built from 17 residues. After removal of 4 bases from V and 0 bases from J, the junction contained 11 bases not matched to a gene. The V call is TRBV5-1, the J call TRBJ2-5; 8 nucleotides align to TRBD2. The receptor was derived from an adult who received the AZD1222 COVID-19 vaccine. The sample here was peripheral blood, taken 28 days after the second AZD1222 dose. The CDR3 sequence: CASSPGGLAGDQETQYF. The CDR3 nucleotides read TGCGCCAGCAGCCCTGGCGGCCTAGCGGGCGACCAAGAGACCCAGTACTTC.